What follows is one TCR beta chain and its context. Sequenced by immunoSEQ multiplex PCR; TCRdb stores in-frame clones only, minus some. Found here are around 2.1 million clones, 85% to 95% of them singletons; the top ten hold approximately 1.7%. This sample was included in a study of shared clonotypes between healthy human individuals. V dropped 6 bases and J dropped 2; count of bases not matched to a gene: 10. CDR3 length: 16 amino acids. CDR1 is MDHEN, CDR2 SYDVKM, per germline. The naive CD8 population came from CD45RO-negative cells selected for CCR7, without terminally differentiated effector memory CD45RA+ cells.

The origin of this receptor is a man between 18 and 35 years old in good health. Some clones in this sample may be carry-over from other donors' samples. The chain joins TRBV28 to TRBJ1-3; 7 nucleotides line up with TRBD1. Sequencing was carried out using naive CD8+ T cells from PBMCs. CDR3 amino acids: CASSPMSTGAGNTIYF. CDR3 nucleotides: TGTGCCAGCAGCCCCATGTCTACAGGGGCTGGAAACACCATATATTTT.